This T cell receptor (beta chain) was profiled in a study of cytomegalovirus exposure and HLA in healthy donors. Study-wide results and limits: DRB1 had the most TCR associations and HLA-C the fewest, a later analysis found, with rates varying by HLA locus. TRBV6-2, TRBV6-3 and other indistinguishable V segments were excluded. There was a cluster of highly shared sequence variants that was likely a sequencing artifact. TCR beta chains numbering 150 to 200 were designated cytomegalovirus-associated.

Both 60 Vbeta primers and 13 Jbeta primers went into the PCR. Libraries were prepared by immunoSEQ multiplex PCR; TCRdb keeps only in-frame clonotypes and omits some of them. The sample has fewer than 180,000 clones; 60% to 70% are singletons. In germline, CDR1 is SGHRS, CDR2 YFSETQ. The CDR3 runs to 14 residues. Of note for this clone: Its target is unknown. Relative to the germline gene, one junction end is altered; a read error may explain this. Distinct nucleotide sequences in the sample also encode this CDR3.

The sequenced sample was PBMCs. This TCR was recovered from an older woman in good health and CMV-seropositive. The genes are TRBV5-1 and TRBJ2-1, with D possibly TRBD1 on 5 matching bases. For the CDR3, the DNA is TGCGCCAGCAGTTTGGCACAGGACGGCGATGAGCAGTTCTTC. Its protein is CASSLAQDGDEQFF.